This T cell receptor (beta chain) was captured by sequencing in a study of blood T cell repertoires in COVID-19. The CDR3 sequence is 18 residues long. This clone was recorded many times. Method: immunoSEQ multiplex PCR; TCRdb's copy keeps in-frame clones and lacks some. The sample includes roughly 400,000 clones, about nine tenths of them seen just once. This TCR came from a woman under 40 who had recovered from COVID-19. Sequences were obtained from PBMCs or T cells enriched from blood (not recorded which). The chain employs TRBV21-1 and TRBJ1-5; TRBD1, the table's D call, was not compared with the DNA. TRBV21-1 is a pseudogene segment. The CDR3 sequence: CASSKSGDRVPLNQPQHF. In DNA, the CDR3 is TGTGCCAGCAGCAAAAGCGGGGACAGGGTTCCTCTCAATCAGCCCCAGCATTTT.